This passage covers 14 T cell receptor beta chains from one sample sequenced in a study of HIV-infected children after antiretroviral therapy interruption. A 3' RACE protocol on RNA, with unique molecular identifiers, produced the TCR library. TCRdb re-analysed the 3' RACE reads in MiXCR, keeping a single row per CDR3 protein. This repertoire shows about 89,000 distinct CDR3 sequences, roughly 6.7% found once; its top ten account for around 1.1%. The treatment is: PENTA 11 planned treatment interruption arm or continuous ART arm. This specimen was CD45RA+ CD4+ T cells from PBMCs, pooled from several time points, taken from a donor given antiretroviral therapy, either interrupted or continuous. The subset is: naive CD4+ CD45RA+ CD45RO- T cells. The receptors shown here come from a pool of human donors with HIV.

Ten or more counts support this clonotype. The chain uses TRBV2 and TRBJ2-7; D possibly matches TRBD1 or TRBD2 (5 bases each). There are 12 residues in the CDR3. The V end lost 7 bases, the J end lost 2 bases, and 9 bases lay between the germline ends. In germline, CDR1 is SNHLY, CDR2 FYNNEI. The CDR3 region has the DNA TGTGCCAGCAAGAGGGACGCCTACGAGCAGTACTTC. Its protein product is CASKRDAYEQYF.

This clonotype has ten or more counts. The V gene is TRBV18, the J gene TRBJ1-3, with 11 nucleotides matching TRBD1. The CDR3 is made up of 17 amino acids. CDR1 and CDR2 from the germline V gene are KGHSH and LQKENI. The V gene end was trimmed by 1 base and the J gene end by 0 bases; junction bases not matched to a gene: 2. The chain's CDR3 is CASSPQGTGGSGNTIYF. The CDR3 bases are TGTGCCAGCTCACCACAAGGGACAGGGGGCTCTGGAAACACCATATATTTT.

The chain recombines TRBV12-3 or TRBV12-4 with TRBJ2-3; 12 nucleotides match TRBD2. Unmatched junction bases numbered 7, after V lost 8 bases and J lost 4 bases. CDR3 size: 15 residues. The CDR3 sequence is CASRLTSGGSDTQYF. CDR3 sequence (DNA): TGTGCCAGCCGGTTGACTAGCGGGGGATCAGATACGCAGTATTTT.

This clonotype was found many times. The chain couples TRBV6-6 to TRBJ2-6; 7 bases line up with TRBD1. Trimming at V came to 0 bases and at J to 0 bases, leaving 11 bases not matched to a gene. This CDR3 is 20 amino acids long. The germline V gene has CDR1 MNHNY and CDR2 SVGAGI (reference sequence). The CDR3 spells CASSYSPTGIRGSGANVLTF. Here the CDR3 DNA reads TGTGCCAGCAGTTACTCCCCGACAGGGATAAGGGGCTCTGGGGCCAACGTCCTGACTTTC.

This clonotype showed up many times. V and J are TRBV20-1 and TRBJ1-4; no definite D call. The CDR3 loop spans 12 amino acids. Per germline, CDR1 DFQATT and CDR2 SNEGSKA (reference sequence). V shed 7 bases and J shed 0 bases, with 6 bases lying between them. The CDR3 nucleotides are TGCAGTGGGACCTCAACTAATGAAAAACTGTTTTTT. It translates to CSGTSTNEKLFF.

This clonotype showed up many times. The CDR3 DNA reads as TGTGCCACCAGTGATGCTGGCCCGAACTATGGCTACACCTTC. It yields the protein CATSDAGPNYGYTF. The chain links TRBV24-1 to TRBJ1-2; no clear D. Between the trimmed V and J ends, which lost 3 bases and 2 bases, there was a span of 9 bases. CDR1 and CDR2 (germline): KGHDR, SFDVKD. The CDR3 has 14 residues.

J is TRBJ2-7 and V is TRBV11-2; TRBD2 matches 9 bases. The germline V gene has CDR1 SGHAT and CDR2 FQNNGV. The CDR3 is 14 amino acids. V lost 5 bases, J lost 6 bases, and 8 bases stayed unmatched. CDR3 DNA sequence: TGTGCCAGCAGCGCGGGACTAGCTTTTTCCGAGCAGTACTTC. It codes for CASSAGLAFSEQYF.

This clonotype was observed at least ten times. The genes are TRBV5-4 and TRBJ1-1, with D possibly matching TRBD1 (5 bases). V dropped 3 bases and J dropped 5 bases, with 20 bases sitting between them. This CDR3 has 16 residues. Germline V gene data show CDR1 as SGHNT and CDR2 as YYREEE (reference sequence). The CDR3: CASSWGRGHSRTEAFF. The CDR3 nucleotides read TGTGCCAGCAGCTGGGGTAGGGGCCATTCGAGAACTGAAGCTTTCTTT.

In its sample, this clonotype was seen many times. This chain connects TRBV5-4 to TRBJ2-7; TRBD2 matches 7 bases. After removal of 4 bases from V and 0 bases from J, the junction contained 16 bases not matched to a gene. In germline, CDR1 is SGHNT, CDR2 YYREEE (reference sequence). The CDR3 covers 18 residues. CDR3 nucleotides: TGTGCCAGCAGCGATGGGCCCGCTAGTGGGGGGGGCTCCTACGAGCAGTACTTC. Protein sequence: CASSDGPASGGGSYEQYF.

In this sample, this clonotype turned up many times. The J gene is TRBJ2-3, the V gene TRBV2; possible D gene TRBD1, 5 bases. The CDR3 sequence is 13 residues long. V dropped 7 bases and J dropped 4 bases, with 12 bases sitting between them. From germline, CDR1 is SNHLY and CDR2 FYNNEI. As DNA, the CDR3 is TGTGCCAGCAACCGAAAGGGGCCAGATACGCAGTATTTT. This sequence encodes CASNRKGPDTQYF.

This clonotype was seen at least ten times. The V gene is TRBV5-1, the J gene TRBJ2-4; D tentatively reads TRBD1 or TRBD2 (6 bases each). The CDR3 loop spans 15 amino acids. Per the germline V gene, CDR1 is SGHRS and CDR2 is YFSETQ. V lost 4 bases and J lost 5, with 16 bases in between. The CDR3 bases are TGCGCCAGCAGCAGGAGGGGGAGAGGAGAAAACATTCAGTACTTC. This gives the protein CASSRRGRGENIQYF.

Ten or more counts support this clonotype. V is TRBV28 and J is TRBJ2-7; 13 bases map to TRBD2. Germline V gene data show CDR1 as MDHEN and CDR2 as SYDVKM. Trimming cost V 6 bases and J 2 bases; bases outside gene matches: 4. The CDR3 has 15 amino acids. The CDR3 here is CASSDGLAGAYEQYF. In DNA, the CDR3 is TGTGCCAGCAGCGACGGACTAGCGGGGGCCTACGAGCAGTACTTC.

This clonotype has just a few counts. The chain links TRBV4-2 to TRBJ2-5; 9 positions match TRBD1. V lost 5 bases to trimming and J lost 9 bases; unmatched junction nucleotides: 7. This CDR3 contains 13 residues. CDR1 and CDR2 (germline): LGHNA, YNFKEQ. CDR3 amino acids: CASSATGGLAQYF. CDR3 sequence (DNA): TGTGCCAGCAGCGCGACAGGGGGACTGGCCCAGTACTTC.

This clonotype appeared many times. V and J are TRBV20-1 and TRBJ2-1, with D maybe TRBD2 (5 bases). The CDR3 extends over 16 amino acids. Germline CDR1 and CDR2: DFQATT and SNEGSKA (reference sequence). The V and J ends lost 3 bases and 0 bases respectively, with 15 bases between them. The CDR3 loop reads CSASPISGSSYNEQFF. CDR3 nucleotides: TGCAGTGCTAGTCCCATAAGCGGTAGCTCCTACAATGAGCAGTTCTTC.